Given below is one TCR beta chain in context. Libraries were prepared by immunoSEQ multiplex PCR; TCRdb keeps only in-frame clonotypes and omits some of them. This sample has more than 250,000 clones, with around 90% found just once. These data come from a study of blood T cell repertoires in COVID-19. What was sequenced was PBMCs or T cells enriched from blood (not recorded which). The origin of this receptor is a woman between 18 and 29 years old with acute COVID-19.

The CDR3 DNA sequence: TGCGCCAGCAGCCCAGGGGTTAACACTGAAGCTTTCTTT. This codes for CASSPGVNTEAFF. The V gene is TRBV4-1, the J gene TRBJ1-1; TRBD1 is a possible D gene (6 bases). The V gene lost 4 bases and the J gene lost 2 bases, with 8 bases spanning the gap. The CDR3 is made up of 13 amino acids. Germline loops: CDR1 MGHRA, CDR2 YSYEKL.